These 23 T cell receptor beta chains originate from one sample sequenced in a study of T cell clonality in common variable immunodeficiency. Sequencing was performed with immunoSEQ multiplex PCR; in TCRdb, only in-frame clones are kept and a portion is missing. The sample has more than 65,000 clones, none seen only once. What was sequenced was peripheral blood mononuclear cells. These TCRs come from a person between 18 and 70 years old in good health.

This clone was observed at least ten times. The read ends 3 residues shy of where the CDR3 ends; the end is completed using the germline J gene. The chain couples TRBV7-9 to TRBJ2-1; weak D call: TRBD2 (6 bases). The CDR3 has 15 amino acids. The V and J ends lost 4 bases and 2 bases respectively, with 12 bases between them. CDR1 and CDR2 (germline): SEHNR, FQNEAQ (reference sequence). CDR3 loop: CASSSLGGAYNEQFF. The covered CDR3 bases are TGTGCCAGCAGCTCACTGGGGGGAGCCTACAATGAG.

There are many counts of this clone. Read coverage stops 3 residues before the CDR3 terminus; the germline J gene supplies the remainder. The chain recombines TRBV7-6 with TRBJ1-3; no reliable D call. Germline values: CDR1 SGHVS, CDR2 FNYEAQ. The length of the CDR3 is 15 residues. The ends were cut back, 3 bases at V and 0 bases at J, with 9 bases in the middle. The CDR3 is CASSFGRSSGNTIYF. CDR3 bases read: TGTGCCAGCAGCTTTGGGCGAAGCTCTGGAAACACC. The full variable domain, with the rest looked up from reference TRBV7-6 and TRBJ1-3, is GAGVSQSPRYKVTKRGQDVALRCDPISGHVSLYWYRQALGQGPEFLTYFNYEAQQDKSGLPNDRFSAERPEGSISTLTIQRTEQRDSAMYRCASSFGRSSGNTIYFGEGSWLTVV.

This clone appeared many times. The read terminates 3 residues ahead of where the CDR3 ends, so the germline J gene completes it. V and J are TRBV11-2 and TRBJ2-4, with 12 bases aligning to TRBD2. The CDR3 length is 15 residues. Germline loops: CDR1 SGHAT, CDR2 FQNNGV. J was trimmed by 7 bases and V by 3 bases; bases with no gene match: 4. The CDR3 sequence: CASSLTSGSVNIQYF. The CDR3 DNA, read in part, is TGTGCCAGCAGCTTGACTAGCGGGAGTGTTAACATT.

This clone came up many times. At one end the junction does not follow the germline gene, possibly because of a read error. The sequenced fragment ends 3 residues before the CDR3 boundary, so the rest is inferred from the germline J gene. The chain is built from TRBV4-2 and TRBJ2-7; possibly TRBD2 for D (6 bases). This CDR3 is built from 17 residues. Germline CDR1 reads LGHNA; CDR2 reads YNFKEQ. The CDR3 region is CASSQDFMGTDTYEQYF. CDR3 DNA (partial): TGCGCCAGCAGCCAAGACTTTATGGGGACTGATACCTACGAG.

This clone was observed many times. The read halts 3 residues ahead of the CDR3 end, with the missing end drawn from the germline J gene. The J gene is TRBJ2-1, the V gene TRBV10-1; weak D call: TRBD2 (6 bases). The germline CDR1 and CDR2 sequences are WNHNN and SYGVQD (reference sequence). The ends were cut back, 8 bases at V and 4 bases at J, with 15 bases in the middle. There are 14 residues in the CDR3. CDR3 DNA (partial): TGCGCCAGCTCGACCGGGACTTCATACAATGAG. Translated: CASSTGTSYNE. The entire CDR3 sequence reads CASSTGTSYNEQFF.

The sample holds many counts of this clone. Sequencing ends 3 residues short of the CDR3 end; the germline J gene provides the rest. The rearrangement joins TRBV5-1 to TRBJ1-2, with D tentatively TRBD1 (5 bases). Trimming shortened V by 2 bases and J by 2 bases, and 7 bases separated the two germline ends. The CDR3 runs to 13 residues. The germline V gene encodes CDR1 SGHRS and CDR2 YFSETQ. CDR3 protein: CASSFTGNYGYTF. CDR3 bases read: TGCGCCAGCAGCTTCACAGGCAACTATGGC.

Many counts were recorded for this clone. The read ends 3 residues before the CDR3 terminus; that terminus is restored from the germline J gene. The chain combines TRBV12-5 with TRBJ1-2; 11 nucleotides match TRBD1. The germline V gene encodes CDR1 LGHNT and CDR2 FRNRAP. CDR3 length equals 13 residues. The CDR3 bases that were read are TGTGCTAGTGGGGACAGGGGGCGTCGGGGC. Protein product: CASGDRGRRG. The entire CDR3 sequence reads CASGDRGRRGYTF.

To note about this clone: Read coverage stops 3 residues before the CDR3 terminus; the germline J gene supplies the remainder. The chain recombines TRBV11-3 with TRBJ1-1, with unresolved D. Germline lookup yields CDR1 SGHNT and CDR2 YENEEA. CDR3 length: 13 residues. The V gene lost 2 bases and the J gene lost 5 bases, with 9 bases spanning the gap. The sequenced part of the CDR3 DNA is TGTGCCAGCAGCTTATACCCAGGAACTGAA. Residues: CASSLYPGTE. The whole CDR3 is CASSLYPGTEAFF.

This clone was recorded many times. The CDR3 end is not reached by the read, which stops 3 residues before it; the germline J gene fills it in. The rearrangement links TRBV7-9 to TRBJ1-6, with 8 bases lining up with TRBD1. The CDR3 is 14 residues long. Germline V gene sequence: CDR1 SEHNR, CDR2 FQNEAQ (reference sequence). V trimming: 5 bases; J trimming: 8 bases; junction bases outside the gene matches: 5. CDR3 amino acids: CASSHGTGDSPLHF. The DNA read from the CDR3 is TGTGCCAGCAGCCACGGGACAGGCGATTCACCC. The full variable domain, rest sourced from reference TRBV7-9 and TRBJ1-6, is DTGVSQNPRHKITKRGQNVTFRCDPISEHNRLYWYRQTLGQGPEFLTYFQNEAQLEKSRLLSDRFSAERPKGSFSTLEIQRTEQGDSAMYLCASSHGTGDSPLHFGNGTRLTVT.

This clone occurred many times. The CDR3 bases that were read are TGCAGTGCTAGAGGGGACAGCTTCTCTGGAAACACC. It codes for CSARGDSFSGNT. The whole CDR3 sequence is CSARGDSFSGNTIYF. V usage is TRBV20-1 and J usage is TRBJ1-3, with 7 bases aligning to TRBD1. Coverage ceases 3 residues before the CDR3 finishes, and the germline J gene fills in the end. The V segment lost 1 base and the J segment 0 bases; nucleotides outside the gene matches: 3. CDR1 is DFQATT and CDR2 is SNEGSKA in the germline V gene (reference sequence). The CDR3 contains 15 residues.

This clone was recorded at least ten times. The read ends 3 residues shy of where the CDR3 ends; the end is completed using the germline J gene. V is TRBV19 and J is TRBJ2-6, with D possibly TRBD2 on 6 matching bases. The CDR3 contains 15 residues. The V end was cut by 6 bases, the J end by 1 base, with 10 bases between. CDR1 is LNHDA and CDR2 is SQIVND in the germline V gene (reference sequence). The covered CDR3 bases are TGTGCCAGTAGCGGGAGACAGTCTGGGGCCAACGTC. This sequence encodes CASSGRQSGANV. The whole CDR3 is CASSGRQSGANVLTF. Looking up the rest from reference TRBV19 and TRBJ2-6 gives the full variable domain: DGGITQSPKYLFRKEGQNVTLSCEQNLNHDAMYWYRQDPGQGLRLIYYSQIVNDFQKGDIAEGYSVSREKKESFPLTVTSAQKNPTAFYLCASSGRQSGANVLTFGAGSRLTVL.

This clone was recorded many times. One junction end does not reproduce the germline sequence, and a read error may be involved. The read terminates 3 residues ahead of where the CDR3 ends, so the germline J gene completes it. The chain joins TRBV4-2 to TRBJ2-7; 8 bases map to TRBD1. CDR1 is LGHNA, CDR2 YNFKEQ, per germline. This CDR3 is built from 15 residues. The CDR3 bases that were read are TGCGCCAGCAGCTGGACAGGGTCTGAGTCCTACGAG. Its protein product is CASSWTGSESYE. In full, the CDR3 reads CASSWTGSESYEQYF.

This clone has just a few counts. The read ends 3 residues early relative to the CDR3; the germline J gene fills the gap. The chain links TRBV10-2 to TRBJ2-2; 10 positions agree with TRBD2. Germline V gene lookup returns CDR1 WSHSY and CDR2 SAAADI. J was trimmed by 2 bases and V by 5 bases; bases with no gene match: 2. The CDR3 spans 15 residues. The DNA read from the CDR3 is TGCGCCAGCAGTCGGACTAGCGGAAACACCGGGGAG. Encoded protein: CASSRTSGNTGE. The whole CDR3 is CASSRTSGNTGELFF.

This clone has ten or more counts. The read is 3 residues too short to cover the CDR3 end, so that end is filled in from the germline J gene. The V gene is TRBV29-1, the J gene TRBJ1-2; D ambiguous. The CDR3 is 11 amino acids. Germline CDR1 and CDR2: SQVTM and ANQGSEA. CDR3 bases read: TGCAGCGTTGAAGGAGCTTTCGGC. This sequence encodes CSVEGAFG. The full CDR3 reads CSVEGAFGYTF.

Concerning this clone itself: The read finishes 3 residues shy of the CDR3 end, and the germline J gene is used to complete it. This chain uses TRBV6-2 or TRBV6-3 with TRBJ1-5, with D possibly being TRBD1 (5 bases). The CDR3 is 12 amino acids. V lost 7 bases and J lost 9, with 13 bases in between. Germline CDR1 and CDR2: MNHEY and SVGEGT. The CDR3 spells CASTTGGRPQHF. The sequenced CDR3 bases are TGTGCCAGCACTACGGGGGGACGGCCC.

There are many counts of this clone. The read terminates 3 residues before the CDR3 end, so the remaining end is supplied by the germline J gene. The chain recombines TRBV19 with TRBJ1-1, with D perhaps TRBD1 (6 bases). The CDR3 totals 14 residues. The germline V gene encodes CDR1 LNHDA and CDR2 SQIVND (reference sequence). Trimming cost V 10 bases and J 5 bases, with 20 bases left between them. The CDR3 is CAISPGGRRTEAFF. Incomplete CDR3 DNA: TGTGCCATCTCCCCCGGGGGGCGGAGGACTGAA.

There are many counts of this clone. The CDR3 end lies 3 residues beyond the end of the read and is filled in from the germline J gene. The chain combines TRBV10-3 with TRBJ2-6, with unresolved D. Germline lookup yields CDR1 ENHRY and CDR2 SYGVKD. V lost 3 bases, J lost 0 bases, and 6 bases lay in between. This CDR3 has 15 residues. The CDR3 region is CAISDLNSGANVLTF. CDR3 DNA (partial): TGTGCCATCAGTGACCTAAACTCTGGGGCCAACGTC.

A few counts support this clone. The read falls 3 residues short of the CDR3 end, and the missing part is taken from the germline J gene. The rearrangement links TRBV6-2 or TRBV6-3 to TRBJ1-2, with a tentative D call TRBD1 (5 bases). Per the germline V gene, CDR1 is MNHEY and CDR2 is SVGEGT. The length of the CDR3 is 14 residues. The DNA read from the CDR3 is TGTGCCAGCAGTTACGGGACTAGCGGCTACGAC. It is translated as CASSYGTSGYD. The entire CDR3 reads CASSYGTSGYDYTF.

This clone was picked up many times. Read sequence stops 3 residues before the CDR3 end, and the germline J gene provides the missing end. V is TRBV2 and J is TRBJ2-5; D is ambiguous. Germline CDR1 is SNHLY and CDR2 is FYNNEI. Trimming pared 10 bases from V and 2 bases from J, leaving 20 bases between. This CDR3 region has 15 residues. CDR3 bases read: TGTGCCACACTCTCGGCAGCTCCTAGTCAAGAGACC. Translation gives CATLSAAPSQET. The whole CDR3 protein is CATLSAAPSQETQYF. The whole variable domain, filled in from reference TRBV2 and TRBJ2-5, reads EPEVTQTPSHQVTQMGQEVILRCVPISNHLYFYWYRQILGQKVEFLVSFYNNEISEKSEIFDDQFSVERPDGSNFTLKIRSTKLEDSAMYFCATLSAAPSQETQYFGPGTRLLVL.

This clone was recorded many times. CDR3 DNA (partial): TGTGCCAGCATTTTACAGGGGGCGACTGAA. Protein product: CASILQGATE. The complete CDR3 reads CASILQGATEAFF. The chain recombines TRBV6-2 or TRBV6-3 with TRBJ1-1, with TRBD1 matching 9 bases. The read finishes 3 residues shy of the CDR3 end, and the germline J gene is used to complete it. The CDR3 is made up of 13 amino acids. Germline CDR1 MNHEY, CDR2 SVGEGT. The ends lost 7 bases at V and 5 bases at J; junction bases unmatched: 5.

This clone is medium-sized (0.01 to 0.1%) in the sample. The CDR3 goes on 3 residues after the read ends, and that part is filled in from the germline J gene. The chain couples TRBV20-1 to TRBJ2-3, with D tentatively TRBD2 (5 bases). The CDR3 runs 15 residues. Germline V gives CDR1 DFQATT, CDR2 SNEGSKA (reference sequence). Trimming pared 0 bases from V and 2 bases from J, leaving 12 bases between. The CDR3 loop is CSARDPDSPTDTQYF. Partial CDR3 DNA: TGCAGTGCTAGAGATCCGGACTCCCCCACAGATACG.

This clone came up many times. The read finishes 3 residues shy of the CDR3 end, and the germline J gene is used to complete it. V is TRBV28 and J is TRBJ2-7; possibly TRBD1 for D (6 bases). Trimming stripped 6 bases from V and 4 bases from J, with 16 bases between. The CDR3 totals 14 residues. Germline V gene lookup returns CDR1 MDHEN and CDR2 SYDVKM. The CDR3 sequence is CASSLGQRGYEQYF. The part of the CDR3 DNA that was read is TGTGCCAGCAGCCTTGGACAGAGGGGATACGAG.

This clone has at least ten counts. The read ends 3 residues before the CDR3 terminus; that terminus is restored from the germline J gene. The genes are TRBV19 and TRBJ2-2; D is unresolved. CDR1 and CDR2 from the germline V gene are LNHDA and SQIVND (reference sequence). Trimming took off 0 bases at V and 1 base at J, with 3 bases between the two ends. This CDR3 contains 14 residues. CDR3 region: CASSIDRNTGELFF. CDR3 DNA (partial): TGTGCCAGTAGTATAGACAGGAACACCGGGGAG.